These T cell receptor beta chains were read from a single sample in a study of cytomegalovirus exposure and HLA in healthy donors. Method: immunoSEQ multiplex PCR; TCRdb's copy keeps in-frame clones and lacks some. This table has around 90,000 clones, over 60% appearing once. The source material was PBMCs. These receptors all come from a male donor in good health and CMV-seropositive. The CDR3 runs from the conserved cysteine through the conserved F or W. Fields, in order: V gene, clone size, J gene, D gene, CDR3 protein, CDR3 DNA. D genes are given only for firm matches. The size field is filled for only some rows; it gives once, few, many or a size class.

TRBV27	-	TRBJ1-5	-	CASSSSDRGKPQHF	TGTGCCAGCAGTTCCTCGGACAGAGGGAAGCCCCAGCATTTT
TRBV2	-	TRBJ2-5	-	CASRAGTSTETQYF	TGTGCCAGCAGAGCCGGGACATCCACAGAGACCCAGTACTTC
TRBV4-2	few	TRBJ1-1	TRBD1	CASSHEGANTEAFF	TGTGCCAGCAGCCACGAGGGGGCGAACACTGAAGCTTTCTTT
TRBV5-1	-	TRBJ1-2	-	CASSSEGGTYGYTF	TGCGCCAGCAGCTCGGAGGGGGGGACTTATGGCTACACCTTC
TRBV19	few	TRBJ1-4	-	CASSIVAGKDEKLFF	TGTGCCAGTAGTATAGTAGCAGGGAAGGATGAAAAACTGTTTTTT
TRBV4-1	few	TRBJ2-3	TRBD2	CASSQDRGTRVF	TGCGCCAGCAGCCAAGACAGAGGGACTAGAGTATTT
TRBV29-1	-	TRBJ1-1	-	CSVEDPRTTEAFF	TGCAGCGTTGAAGATCCACGGACTACTGAAGCTTTCTTT
TRBV5-4	-	TRBJ1-4	-	CASSLAPGEKLFF	TGTGCCAGCAGCTTAGCACCCGGGGAAAAACTGTTTTTT
TRBV30	-	TRBJ1-1	-	CAWRGGEAFF	TGTGCCTGGAGAGGGGGAGAAGCTTTCTTT
TRBV11-3	-	TRBJ2-7	TRBD1	CASSVRQGGPYEQYF	TGTGCCAGCAGCGTACGACAGGGGGGGCCCTACGAGCAGTACTTC
TRBV13	-	TRBJ2-2	TRBD2	CASSFSGVNTGELFF	TGTGCCAGCAGCTTCAGCGGGGTTAACACCGGGGAGCTGTTTTTT
TRBV6-5	-	TRBJ2-7	TRBD1	CASSSTGTGYEQYF	TGTGCCAGCAGTTCCACCGGGACAGGTTACGAGCAGTACTTC
TRBV2	once	TRBJ2-7	-	CASSDEGGEQYF	TGTGCCAGCAGTGATGAGGGAGGCGAGCAGTACTTC
TRBV19	-	TRBJ1-2	TRBD1	CASSTLGQGANGYTF	TGTGCCAGTAGTACCCTGGGACAGGGGGCGAATGGCTACACCTTC
TRBV18	-	TRBJ1-1	-	CASSPGPGGTEAFF	TGTGCCAGCTCACCGGGACCGGGAGGAACTGAAGCTTTCTTT
TRBV30	-	TRBJ1-2	TRBD1	CAWSDQGARGYTF	TGTGCCTGGAGCGACCAGGGGGCCCGGGGCTACACCTTC
TRBV29-1	-	TRBJ2-7	TRBD2	CSVETGGSTYEQYF	TGCAGCGTTGAAACGGGGGGGAGTACCTACGAGCAGTACTTC
TRBV2	once	TRBJ1-1	-	CASMGSLANTEAFF	TGTGCCAGCATGGGTTCCCTAGCGAACACTGAAGCTTTCTTT
TRBV4-2	-	TRBJ1-4	-	CASSPSGGEKLFF	TGTGCCAGCAGCCCATCGGGGGGGGAAAAACTGTTTTTT
TRBV11-3	-	TRBJ1-1	TRBD1	CASSLAGQGSTEAFF	TGTGCCAGCAGCTTAGCCGGACAGGGGTCAACTGAAGCTTTCTTT
TRBV9	-	TRBJ2-3	TRBD2	CASSVGRGGADTQYF	TGTGCCAGCAGCGTAGGTCGCGGGGGGGCAGATACGCAGTATTTT
TRBV18	-	TRBJ2-2	TRBD2	CASSRGLAPLRGELFF	TGTGCCAGCTCACGTGGACTAGCGCCTCTCCGCGGGGAGCTGTTTTTT
TRBV27	-	TRBJ1-5	-	CASSTGRVSNQPQHF	TGTGCCAGCAGCACAGGGAGAGTGAGCAATCAGCCCCAGCATTTT
TRBV6-5	-	TRBJ2-2	TRBD2	CASKPLAGGRELFF	TGTGCCAGCAAGCCGCTAGCGGGGGGGAGGGAGCTGTTTTTT
TRBV7-9	-	TRBJ2-6	TRBD1	CASSFGTGGAGANVLTF	TGTGCCAGCAGCTTCGGGACAGGGGGTGCTGGGGCCAACGTCCTGACTTTC
TRBV5-1	-	TRBJ2-1	TRBD2	CASSPGTSGGNEQFF	TGCGCCAGCAGCCCCGGGACTAGCGGGGGTAATGAGCAGTTCTTC
TRBV6-5	-	TRBJ2-3	-	CASSSHAHTQYF	TGTGCCAGCAGTTCCCATGCGCATACGCAGTATTTT
TRBV6-6	-	TRBJ1-1	TRBD1	CASSTRGSNTEAFF	TGTGCCAGCAGTACCAGGGGGAGTAACACTGAAGCTTTCTTT
TRBV6-1	-	TRBJ1-1	-	CASSYRGIEAFF	TGTGCCAGCAGTTATAGAGGGATTGAAGCTTTCTTT
TRBV7-9	-	TRBJ2-7	-	CASSLVQGEQYF	TGTGCCAGCAGCTTAGTTCAGGGCGAGCAGTACTTC
TRBV7-2	-	TRBJ1-6	-	CASSLTAPNSPLHF	TGTGCCAGCAGCTTAACAGCCCCGAATTCACCCCTCCACTTT
TRBV15	-	TRBJ1-5	TRBD1	CATSRDHRGQLWPQHF	TGTGCCACCAGCAGAGATCACAGGGGGCAGTTGTGGCCCCAGCATTTT
TRBV2	-	TRBJ1-5	-	CASSQGNQPQHF	TGTGCCAGCAGCCAGGGAAACCAGCCCCAGCATTTT
TRBV25-1	-	TRBJ2-7	TRBD1	CASSEPYRTGGSYEQYF	TGTGCCAGCAGTGAGCCGTACAGGACAGGAGGCTCCTACGAGCAGTACTTC
TRBV30	-	TRBJ1-2	-	CAWTEQGKSGYPF	TGTGCCTGGACCGAACAGGGCAAGAGTGGCTACCCCTTC
TRBV30	-	TRBJ2-7	-	CAWSSRDTKPYEQYF	TGTGCCTGGAGTAGCCGGGACACTAAACCCTACGAGCAGTACTTC
TRBV6-5	-	TRBJ1-1	TRBD1	CASSLSTGSATEAFF	TGTGCCAGCAGCCTTTCGACAGGGAGTGCCACTGAAGCTTTCTTT
TRBV6-1	-	TRBJ2-7	-	CASSEARVSSSYEQYF	TGTGCCAGCAGTGAAGCGAGAGTTTCTAGCTCCTACGAGCAGTACTTC
TRBV4-2	-	TRBJ2-3	TRBD2	CASSQASGGMDTQYF	TGTGCCAGCAGCCAAGCATCGGGGGGGATGGATACGCAGTATTTT
TRBV30	-	TRBJ1-6	-	CAWRYKSYNSPLHF	TGTGCCTGGCGGTATAAATCCTATAATTCCCCCCTCCACTTT